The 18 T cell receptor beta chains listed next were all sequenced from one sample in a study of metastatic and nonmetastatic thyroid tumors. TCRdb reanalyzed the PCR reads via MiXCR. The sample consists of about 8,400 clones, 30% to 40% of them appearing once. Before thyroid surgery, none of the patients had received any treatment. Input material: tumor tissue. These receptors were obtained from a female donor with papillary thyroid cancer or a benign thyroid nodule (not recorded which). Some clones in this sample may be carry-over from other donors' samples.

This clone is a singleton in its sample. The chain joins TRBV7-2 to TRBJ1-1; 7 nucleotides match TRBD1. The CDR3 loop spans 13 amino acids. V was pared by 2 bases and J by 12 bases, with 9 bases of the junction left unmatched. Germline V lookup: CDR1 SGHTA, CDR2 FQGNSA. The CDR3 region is CASSLNEGGAPFF. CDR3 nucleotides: TGTGCCAGCAGCTTAAATGAAGGGGGCGCACCTTTCTTT.

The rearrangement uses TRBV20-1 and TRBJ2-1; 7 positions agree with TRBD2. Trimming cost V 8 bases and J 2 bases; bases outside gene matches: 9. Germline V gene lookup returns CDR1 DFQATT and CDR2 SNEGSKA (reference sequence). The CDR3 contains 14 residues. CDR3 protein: CSPPRLAAYNEQFF. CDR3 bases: TGCAGTCCTCCCAGGCTAGCGGCCTACAATGAGCAGTTCTTC.

As DNA, the CDR3 is TGTGCCAGTAGTACGCCCTCCAGGGGGGTGAACTATGGCTACACCTTC. As protein: CASSTPSRGVNYGYTF. The chain recombines TRBV19 with TRBJ1-2; TRBD1 matches 7 bases. Germline CDR1 LNHDA, CDR2 SQIVND (reference sequence). Trimming cost V 4 bases and J 2 bases; bases outside gene matches: 10. CDR3 size: 16 residues. Filled out from reference TRBV19 and TRBJ1-2, the complete variable domain reads DGGITQSPKYLFRKEGQNVTLSCEQNLNHDAMYWYRQDPGQGLRLIYYSQIVNDFQKGDIAEGYSVSREKKESFPLTVTSAQKNPTAFYLCASSTPSRGVNYGYTFGSGTRLTVV.

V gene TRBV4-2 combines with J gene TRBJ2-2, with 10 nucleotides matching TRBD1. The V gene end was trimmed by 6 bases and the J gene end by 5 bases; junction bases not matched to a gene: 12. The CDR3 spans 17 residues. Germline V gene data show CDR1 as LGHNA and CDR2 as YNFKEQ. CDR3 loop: CASSDKTGGASTGELFF. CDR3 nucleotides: TGTGCCAGCAGTGACAAGACAGGGGGCGCGAGTACCGGGGAGCTGTTTTTT.

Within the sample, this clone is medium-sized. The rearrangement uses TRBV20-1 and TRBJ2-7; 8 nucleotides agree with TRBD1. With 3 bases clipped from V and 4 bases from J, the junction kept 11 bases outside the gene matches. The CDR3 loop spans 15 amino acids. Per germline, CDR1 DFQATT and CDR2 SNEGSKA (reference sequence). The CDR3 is CSARGVGQGKYEQYF. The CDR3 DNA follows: TGCAGTGCTAGGGGGGTCGGACAGGGTAAATACGAGCAGTACTTC.

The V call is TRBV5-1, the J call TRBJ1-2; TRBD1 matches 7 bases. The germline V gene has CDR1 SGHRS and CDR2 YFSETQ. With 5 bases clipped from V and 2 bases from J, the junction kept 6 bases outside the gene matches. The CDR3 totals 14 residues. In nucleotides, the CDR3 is TGCGCCAGCAGAGGAGGGACAGTAAACTATGGCTACACCTTC. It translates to CASRGGTVNYGYTF. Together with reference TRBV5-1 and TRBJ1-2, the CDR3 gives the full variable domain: KAGVTQTPRYLIKTRGQQVTLSCSPISGHRSVSWYQQTPGQGLQFLFEYFSETQRNKGNFPGRFSGRQFSNSRSEMNVSTLELGDSALYLCASRGGTVNYGYTFGSGTRLTVV.

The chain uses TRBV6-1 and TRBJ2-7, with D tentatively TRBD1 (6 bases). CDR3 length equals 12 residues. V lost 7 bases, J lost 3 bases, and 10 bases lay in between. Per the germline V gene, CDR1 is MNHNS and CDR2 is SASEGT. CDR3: CASMTGYYEQYF. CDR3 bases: TGTGCCAGCATGACAGGATACTACGAGCAGTACTTC.

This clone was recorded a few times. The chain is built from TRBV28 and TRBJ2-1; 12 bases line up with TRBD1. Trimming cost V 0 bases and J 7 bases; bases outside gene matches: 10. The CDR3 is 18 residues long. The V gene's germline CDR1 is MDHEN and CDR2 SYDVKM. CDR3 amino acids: CASSLWGAGTGGLNEQFF. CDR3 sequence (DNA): TGTGCCAGCAGTTTATGGGGGGCGGGGACAGGGGGCTTGAATGAGCAGTTCTTC.

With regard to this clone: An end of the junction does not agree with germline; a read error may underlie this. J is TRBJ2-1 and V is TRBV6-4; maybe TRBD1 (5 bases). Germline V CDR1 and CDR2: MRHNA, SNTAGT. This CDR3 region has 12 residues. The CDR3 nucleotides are TGTGCCAGCAGTTACTCGGTGGGGCGGCAGTTCTTC. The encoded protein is CASSYSVGRQFF.

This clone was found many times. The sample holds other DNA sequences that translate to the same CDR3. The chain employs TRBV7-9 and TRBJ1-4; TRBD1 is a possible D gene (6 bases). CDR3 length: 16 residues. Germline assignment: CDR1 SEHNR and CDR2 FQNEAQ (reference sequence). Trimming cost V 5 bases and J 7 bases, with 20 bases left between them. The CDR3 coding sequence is TGTGCCAGCAGCCACGGGGGCCTCGCGAGAAGTGAAAAACTGTTTTTT. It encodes CASSHGGLARSEKLFF.

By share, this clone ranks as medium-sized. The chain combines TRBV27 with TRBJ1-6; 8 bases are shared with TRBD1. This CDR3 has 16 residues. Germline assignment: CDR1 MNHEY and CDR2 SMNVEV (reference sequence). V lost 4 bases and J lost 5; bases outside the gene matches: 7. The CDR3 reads CASSSRTGYHNSPLHF. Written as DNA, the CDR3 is TGTGCCAGCAGTTCAAGGACAGGGTACCATAATTCACCCCTCCACTTT.

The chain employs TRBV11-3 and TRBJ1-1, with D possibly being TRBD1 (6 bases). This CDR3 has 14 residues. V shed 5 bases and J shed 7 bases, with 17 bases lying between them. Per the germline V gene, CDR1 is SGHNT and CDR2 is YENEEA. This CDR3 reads CASSLGGADYEAFF. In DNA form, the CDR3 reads TGTGCCAGCAGCCTCGGGGGGGCGGACTATGAAGCTTTCTTT.

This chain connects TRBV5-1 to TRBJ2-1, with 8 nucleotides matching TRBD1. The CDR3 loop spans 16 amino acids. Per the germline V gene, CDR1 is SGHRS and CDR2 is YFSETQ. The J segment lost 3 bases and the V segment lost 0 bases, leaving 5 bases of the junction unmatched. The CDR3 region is CASSLVGQGLYNEQFF. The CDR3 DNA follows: TGCGCCAGCAGCTTGGTAGGACAGGGTCTCTACAATGAGCAGTTCTTC.

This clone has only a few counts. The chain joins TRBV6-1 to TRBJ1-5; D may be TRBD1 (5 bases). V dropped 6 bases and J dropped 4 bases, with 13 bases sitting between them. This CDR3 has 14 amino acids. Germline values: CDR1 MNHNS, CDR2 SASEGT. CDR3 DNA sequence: TGTGCCAGCAGAAGAGGGGCCCTTAATCAGCCCCAGCATTTT. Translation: CASRRGALNQPQHF.

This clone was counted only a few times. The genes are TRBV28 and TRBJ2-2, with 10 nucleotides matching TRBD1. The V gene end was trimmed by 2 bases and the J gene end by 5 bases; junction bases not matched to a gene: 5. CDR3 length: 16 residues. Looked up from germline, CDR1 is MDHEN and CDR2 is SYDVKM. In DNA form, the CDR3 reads TGTGCCAGCAGTTTAGTGACAGGGGGCATGACCGGGGAGCTGTTTTTT. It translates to CASSLVTGGMTGELFF. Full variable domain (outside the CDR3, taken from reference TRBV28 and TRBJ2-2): DVKVTQSSRYLVKRTGEKVFLECVQDMDHENMFWYRQDPGLGLRLIYFSYDVKMKEKGDIPEGYSVSREKKERFSLILESASTNQTSMYLCASSLVTGGMTGELFFGEGSRLTVL.

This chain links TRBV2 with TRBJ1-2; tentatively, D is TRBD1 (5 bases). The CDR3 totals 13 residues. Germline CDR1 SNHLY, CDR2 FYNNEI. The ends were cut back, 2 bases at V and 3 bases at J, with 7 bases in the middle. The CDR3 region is CASSELGDYGYTF. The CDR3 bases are TGTGCCAGCAGTGAACTAGGGGACTATGGCTACACCTTC. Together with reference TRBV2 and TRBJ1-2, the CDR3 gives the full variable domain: EPEVTQTPSHQVTQMGQEVILRCVPISNHLYFYWYRQILGQKVEFLVSFYNNEISEKSEIFDDQFSVERPDGSNFTLKIRSTKLEDSAMYFCASSELGDYGYTFGSGTRLTVV.

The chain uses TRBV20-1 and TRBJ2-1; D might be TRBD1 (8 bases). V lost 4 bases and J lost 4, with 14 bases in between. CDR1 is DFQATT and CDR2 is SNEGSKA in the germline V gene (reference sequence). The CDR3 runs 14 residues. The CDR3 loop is CSANRGGRYNEQFF. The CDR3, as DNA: TGCAGTGCTAACAGGGGGGGTAGGTACAATGAGCAGTTCTTC.

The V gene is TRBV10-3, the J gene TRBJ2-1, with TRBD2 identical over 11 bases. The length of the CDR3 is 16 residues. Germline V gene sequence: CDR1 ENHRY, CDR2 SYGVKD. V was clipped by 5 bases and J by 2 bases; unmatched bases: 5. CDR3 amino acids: CAISPGTSGTYNEQFF. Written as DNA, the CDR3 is TGTGCCATCAGTCCGGGGACTAGCGGAACCTACAATGAGCAGTTCTTC.